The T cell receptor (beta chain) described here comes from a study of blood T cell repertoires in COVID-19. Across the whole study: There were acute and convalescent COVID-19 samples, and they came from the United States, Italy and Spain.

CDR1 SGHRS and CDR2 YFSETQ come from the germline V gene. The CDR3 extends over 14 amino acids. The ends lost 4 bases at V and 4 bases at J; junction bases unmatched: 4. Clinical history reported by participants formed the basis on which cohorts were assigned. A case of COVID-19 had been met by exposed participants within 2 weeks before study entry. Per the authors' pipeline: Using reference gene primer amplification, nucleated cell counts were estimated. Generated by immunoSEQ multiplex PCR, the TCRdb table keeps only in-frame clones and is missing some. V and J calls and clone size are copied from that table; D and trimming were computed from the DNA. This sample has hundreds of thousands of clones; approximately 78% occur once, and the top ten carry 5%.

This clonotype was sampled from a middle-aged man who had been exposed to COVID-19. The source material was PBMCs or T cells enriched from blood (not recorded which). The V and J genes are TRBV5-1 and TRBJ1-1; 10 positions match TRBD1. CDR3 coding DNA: TGCGCCAGCAGCGGGGGACAGGGGTTCACTGAAGCTTTCTTT. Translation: CASSGGQGFTEAFF.